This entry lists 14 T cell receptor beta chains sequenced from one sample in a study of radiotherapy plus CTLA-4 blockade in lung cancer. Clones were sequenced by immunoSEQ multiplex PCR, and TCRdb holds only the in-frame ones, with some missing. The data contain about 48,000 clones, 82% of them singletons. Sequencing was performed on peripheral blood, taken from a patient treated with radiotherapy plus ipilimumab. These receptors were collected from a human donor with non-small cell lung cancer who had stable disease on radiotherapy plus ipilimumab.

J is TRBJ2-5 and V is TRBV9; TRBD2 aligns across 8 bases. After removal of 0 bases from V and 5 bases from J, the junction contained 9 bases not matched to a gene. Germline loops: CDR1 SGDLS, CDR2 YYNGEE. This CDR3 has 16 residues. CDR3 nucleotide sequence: TGTGCCAGCAGCGTAGTGTCGGGAGGGCCAGGGGAGACCCAGTACTTC. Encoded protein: CASSVVSGGPGETQYF.

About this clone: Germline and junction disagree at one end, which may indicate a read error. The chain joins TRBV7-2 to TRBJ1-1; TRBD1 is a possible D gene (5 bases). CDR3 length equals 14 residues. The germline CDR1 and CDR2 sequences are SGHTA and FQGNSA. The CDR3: CASSLNAGNPEAFF. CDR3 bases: TGTGCCAGCAGCTTAAACGCAGGGAACCCTGAAGCTTTCTTT.

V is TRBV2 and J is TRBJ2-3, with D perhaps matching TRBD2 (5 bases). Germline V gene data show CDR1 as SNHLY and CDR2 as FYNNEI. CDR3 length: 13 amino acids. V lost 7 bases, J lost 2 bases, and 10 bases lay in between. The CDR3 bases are TGTGCCAGCAAAGGGAGTTTCACAGATACGCAGTATTTT. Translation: CASKGSFTDTQYF.

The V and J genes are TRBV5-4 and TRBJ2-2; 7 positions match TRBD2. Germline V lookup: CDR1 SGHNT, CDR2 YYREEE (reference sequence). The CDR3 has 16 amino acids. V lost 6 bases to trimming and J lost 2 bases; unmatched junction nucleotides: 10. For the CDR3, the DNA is TGTGCCAGCACACATCCGGGAGGTGTAAACACCGGGGAGCTGTTTTTT. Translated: CASTHPGGVNTGELFF.

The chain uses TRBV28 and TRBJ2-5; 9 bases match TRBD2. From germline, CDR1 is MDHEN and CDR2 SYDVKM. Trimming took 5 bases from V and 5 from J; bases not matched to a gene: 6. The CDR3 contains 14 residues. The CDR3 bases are TGTGCCAGCAGTGTTGAGCGGGAGGTGGAGACCCAGTACTTC. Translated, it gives CASSVEREVETQYF. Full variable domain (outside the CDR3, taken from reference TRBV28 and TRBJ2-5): DVKVTQSSRYLVKRTGEKVFLECVQDMDHENMFWYRQDPGLGLRLIYFSYDVKMKEKGDIPEGYSVSREKKERFSLILESASTNQTSMYLCASSVEREVETQYFGPGTRLLVL.

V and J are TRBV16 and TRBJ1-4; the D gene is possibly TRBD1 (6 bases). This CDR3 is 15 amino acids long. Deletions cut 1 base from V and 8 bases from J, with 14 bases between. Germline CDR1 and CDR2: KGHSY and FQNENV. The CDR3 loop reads CASSQFQGMEEKLFF. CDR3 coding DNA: TGTGCCAGCAGCCAATTTCAGGGGATGGAGGAAAAACTGTTTTTT.

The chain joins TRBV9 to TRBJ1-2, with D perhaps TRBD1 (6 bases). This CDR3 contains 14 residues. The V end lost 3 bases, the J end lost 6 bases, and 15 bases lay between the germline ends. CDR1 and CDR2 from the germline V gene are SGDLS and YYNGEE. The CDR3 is CASSGQLTGDGYTF. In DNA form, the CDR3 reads TGTGCCAGCAGCGGACAACTGACAGGTGATGGCTACACCTTC. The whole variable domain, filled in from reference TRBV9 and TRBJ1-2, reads DSGVTQTPKHLITATGQRVTLRCSPRSGDLSVYWYQQSLDQGLQFLIQYYNGEERAKGNILERFSAQQFPDLHSELNLSSLELGDSALYFCASSGQLTGDGYTFGSGTRLTVV.

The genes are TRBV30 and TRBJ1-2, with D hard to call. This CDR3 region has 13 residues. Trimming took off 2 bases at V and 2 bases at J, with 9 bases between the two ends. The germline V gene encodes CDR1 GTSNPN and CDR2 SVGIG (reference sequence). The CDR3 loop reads CAWSPAGNYGYTF. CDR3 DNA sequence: TGTGCCTGGAGTCCGGCGGGAAACTATGGCTACACCTTC. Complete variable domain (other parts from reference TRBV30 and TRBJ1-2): SQTIHQWPATLVQPVGSPLSLECTVEGTSNPNLYWYRQAAGRGLQLLFYSVGIGQISSEVPQNLSASRPQDRQFILSSKKLLLSDSGFYLCAWSPAGNYGYTFGSGTRLTVV.

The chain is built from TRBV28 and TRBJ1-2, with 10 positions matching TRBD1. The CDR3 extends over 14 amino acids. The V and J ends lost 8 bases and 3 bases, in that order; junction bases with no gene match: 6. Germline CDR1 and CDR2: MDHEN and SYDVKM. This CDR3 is CASYGTGDYYGYTF. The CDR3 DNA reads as TGTGCCAGCTACGGGACAGGGGATTACTATGGCTACACCTTC.

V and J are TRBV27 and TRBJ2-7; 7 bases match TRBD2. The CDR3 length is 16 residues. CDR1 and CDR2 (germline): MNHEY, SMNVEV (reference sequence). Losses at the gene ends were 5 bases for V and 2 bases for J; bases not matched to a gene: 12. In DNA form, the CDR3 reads TGTGCCAGCAGTAACTCGGACGGACTAGTTACCTACGAGCAGTACTTC. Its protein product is CASSNSDGLVTYEQYF.

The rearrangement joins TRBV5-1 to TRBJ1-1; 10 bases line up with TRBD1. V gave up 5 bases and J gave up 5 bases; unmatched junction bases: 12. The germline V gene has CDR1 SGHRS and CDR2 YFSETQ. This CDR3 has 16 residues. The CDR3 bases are TGCGCCAGCAGGACCGGGACAGGGGAAGGAAAAACTGAAGCTTTCTTT. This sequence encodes CASRTGTGEGKTEAFF.

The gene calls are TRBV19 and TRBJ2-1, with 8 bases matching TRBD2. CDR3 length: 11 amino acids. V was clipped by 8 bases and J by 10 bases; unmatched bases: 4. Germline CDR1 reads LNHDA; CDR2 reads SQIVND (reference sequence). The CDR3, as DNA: TGTGCCAGTCGGGGGGGAGGGGAGCAGTTCTTC. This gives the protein CASRGGGEQFF. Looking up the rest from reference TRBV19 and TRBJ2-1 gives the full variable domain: DGGITQSPKYLFRKEGQNVTLSCEQNLNHDAMYWYRQDPGQGLRLIYYSQIVNDFQKGDIAEGYSVSREKKESFPLTVTSAQKNPTAFYLCASRGGGEQFFGPGTRLTVL.

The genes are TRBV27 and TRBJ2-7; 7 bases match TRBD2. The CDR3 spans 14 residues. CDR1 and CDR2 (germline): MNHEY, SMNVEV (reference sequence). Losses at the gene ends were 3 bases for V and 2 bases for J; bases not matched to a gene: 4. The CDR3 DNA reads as TGTGCCAGCAGTTTGAGGGAGGGCCCCTACGAGCAGTACTTC. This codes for CASSLREGPYEQYF.

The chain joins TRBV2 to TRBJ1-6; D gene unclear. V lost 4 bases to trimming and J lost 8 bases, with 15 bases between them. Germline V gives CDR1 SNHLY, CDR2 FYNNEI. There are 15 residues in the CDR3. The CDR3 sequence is CASSASGSYHSPLHF. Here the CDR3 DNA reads TGTGCCAGCAGTGCCTCGGGATCCTACCATTCACCCCTCCACTTT.